The rows below give T cell receptor beta chains drawn from one sample of a study of CD8 T cells in Susac syndrome. TCRdb used MiXCR to reprocess the immunoSEQ multiplex PCR reads, holding one entry per CDR3 protein. The sample lists tens of thousands of distinct CDR3 sequences; approximately 95% were seen once. Sequencing was done on a sample of CD8+ T cells from PBMCs. These receptors all come from a human donor with multiple sclerosis. Each CDR3 is given with its conserved first and last residue. The D gene is left open where the match is weak. Clone size, where shown, is once, few, many, or a class for clones that have expanded.

V gene	J gene	D gene	clone size	CDR3 DNA	CDR3 protein
TRBV29-1	TRBJ2-3	-	-	TGCAGCGTTGACTCAGACAGAGTCACAGATACGCAGTATTTT	CSVDSDRVTDTQYF
TRBV29-1	TRBJ2-2	-	-	TGCAGCGGTCAGGCGGAATACACCGGGGAGCTGTTTTTT	CSGQAEYTGELFF
TRBV3-1	TRBJ1-1	-	once	TGTGCCAGCAGCCAAGAGGGAGGGAACACTGAAGCTTTCTTT	CASSQEGGNTEAFF
TRBV27	TRBJ1-1	-	-	TGTGCCAGCAGTCCGGACAGAGGCCTTGAAGCTTTCTTT	CASSPDRGLEAFF
TRBV19	TRBJ2-3	-	-	TGTGCCAGTCTCGCGCCTCGTAGCACAGATACGCAGTATTTT	CASLAPRSTDTQYF
TRBV19	TRBJ2-1	-	-	TGTGCCAGTAGTACTTCTAGATACAATGAGCAGTTCTTC	CASSTSRYNEQFF
TRBV18	TRBJ1-2	TRBD1	-	TGTGCCAGCTCACCGGTAGTAGGGGGCCCTAATGGCTACACCTTC	CASSPVVGGPNGYTF
TRBV20-1	TRBJ2-7	-	-	TGCAGTGCTAAGAGCAGGGTAGTCTCTTACGAGCAGTACTTC	CSAKSRVVSYEQYF
TRBV7-9	TRBJ2-1	-	-	TGTGCCAGCAGCTTAGATCGAGTTGAGCAGTTCTTC	CASSLDRVEQFF
TRBV5-6	TRBJ2-7	TRBD1	-	TGTGCCAGCAGGCCGGGACAGGGCTCCTACGAGCAGTACTTC	CASRPGQGSYEQYF
TRBV27	TRBJ2-4	-	-	TGTGCCAGCAGTATCGGGGTAGGAAACATTCAGTACTTC	CASSIGVGNIQYF
TRBV6-6	TRBJ2-7	-	once	TGTGCCAGCAGTTACTCGAATTCCGAGGAGCAGTACTTC	CASSYSNSEEQYF
TRBV7-9	TRBJ1-2	-	-	TGTGCCAGCAGCTCGGGGGGGGACCTTAAGGGTGGCTACACCTTC	CASSSGGDLKGGYTF
TRBV5-1	TRBJ2-2	-	-	TGCGCCAGCAGCTTATACCCCGCGGACAGAGTCACCGGGGAGCTGTTTTTT	CASSLYPADRVTGELFF
TRBV6-1	TRBJ2-3	-	few	TGTGCCAGCAGTGAATACGCAGATACGCAGTATTTT	CASSEYADTQYF
TRBV27	TRBJ1-2	-	once	TGTGCCAGCAGCCAACTCGTCGCGGGGCGCTATGGCTACACCTTC	CASSQLVAGRYGYTF
TRBV5-1	TRBJ2-7	-	-	TGCGCCAGCAGCTTGACTAGAGGCGACGAGCAGTACTTC	CASSLTRGDEQYF
TRBV6-6	TRBJ1-5	-	-	TGTGCCAGCAGTTACCCCGGTCAGCCCCAGCATTTT	CASSYPGQPQHF
TRBV4-3	TRBJ2-5	TRBD1	-	TGCGCCAGCAGCCAAGACGGGACAGGGCAACAAGAGACCCAGTACTTC	CASSQDGTGQQETQYF
TRBV25-1	TRBJ2-2	-	-	TGTGCCAGCAGTGGATTGAACACCGGGGAGCTGTTTTTT	CASSGLNTGELFF
TRBV18	TRBJ2-1	TRBD2	-	TGTGCCAGCTCACCCGGAGCGGGGGACTATTTCTTC	CASSPGAGDYFF
TRBV29-1	TRBJ2-1	TRBD2	-	TGCAGCGTTGAAGATGGGCTAGCGGGGGGGTTTGAGCAGTTCTTC	CSVEDGLAGGFEQFF
TRBV30	TRBJ1-5	-	-	TGTGCCTGGGGGGAGAGCAATCAGCCCCAGCATTTT	CAWGESNQPQHF
TRBV6-1	TRBJ2-7	TRBD1	-	TGTGCCAGCAGTGAAGCCGTCGAAGGACCGGGACAGGGCTACGAGCAGTACTTC	CASSEAVEGPGQGYEQYF
TRBV29-1	TRBJ2-5	TRBD1	-	TGCAGCGTTGAACTGGTGAGGGACAGCCAAGAGACCCAGTACTTC	CSVELVRDSQETQYF
TRBV27	TRBJ1-1	-	-	TGTGCCAGCAGCTGGGGGGGGGAAGCTTTCTTT	CASSWGGEAFF
TRBV20-1	TRBJ2-1	TRBD2	-	TGCAGTTTGGGCGGGGGCTACAATGAGCAGTTCTTC	CSLGGGYNEQFF
TRBV29-1	TRBJ1-1	-	once	TGCAGCGTTGACGGAACCGAGACAGTGAACACTGAAGCTTTCTTT	CSVDGTETVNTEAFF
TRBV27	TRBJ2-2	-	-	TGTGCCAGCAGTTTAAAACAGCTTAACGCCGGGGAGCTGTTTTTT	CASSLKQLNAGELFF
TRBV2	TRBJ2-7	-	-	TGTGCCAGCAGTGAAAGAACCCCCTCCTTCTACGAGCAGTACTTC	CASSERTPSFYEQYF
TRBV3-1	TRBJ2-1	-	-	TGTGCCAGCAGCCAAGATTCCGGGTTAGCGGCTAATGAGCAGTTCTTC	CASSQDSGLAANEQFF
TRBV27	TRBJ2-7	TRBD1	-	TGTGCCAGCAGTCCTTCGGGACAGGGTGCCTACGAGCAGTACTTC	CASSPSGQGAYEQYF
TRBV20-1	TRBJ2-7	TRBD1	-	TGCAGTGCCACCTGGACAGGGTCTCGCCACGAGCAGTACTTC	CSATWTGSRHEQYF
TRBV5-6	TRBJ2-2	TRBD1	-	TGTGCCAGCAGCTCGCCTGTGACAGGGGGCGACACCGGGGAGCTGTTTTTT	CASSSPVTGGDTGELFF
TRBV5-4	TRBJ2-1	TRBD2	-	TGTGCCAGCAGCTTGGGGACTAGCGGATATTACAATGAGCAGTTCTTC	CASSLGTSGYYNEQFF
TRBV2	TRBJ1-1	TRBD1	-	TGTGCCAGCAGGCTGACAGGGGGGAAGACTGAAGCTTTCTTT	CASRLTGGKTEAFF
TRBV5-1	TRBJ2-2	-	once	TGCGCCAGCAGCTTGAGTCGGCAGGCCGAGCTGTTTTTT	CASSLSRQAELFF
TRBV29-1	TRBJ2-7	TRBD2	once	TGCAGCGTTGACAAGGCTAGCGGGGACTCCTACGAGCAGTACTTC	CSVDKASGDSYEQYF
TRBV7-9	TRBJ1-2	-	-	TGTGCCAGCAGCCAAACCCGAGCGGGGCTTGATGGCTACACCTTC	CASSQTRAGLDGYTF
TRBV19	TRBJ1-1	-	-	TGTGCCAGTAGTATCTTCACTGAAGCTTTCTTT	CASSIFTEAFF
TRBV10-1	TRBJ2-7	-	-	TGCGCCAGCGGCCCGGACAGCTCCTACGAGCAGTACTTC	CASGPDSSYEQYF
TRBV2	TRBJ2-3	TRBD2	-	TGTGCCAGCAGTCCAGGACTAGTTGTAGATACGCAGTATTTT	CASSPGLVVDTQYF
TRBV12-3/TRBV12-4	TRBJ2-7	TRBD1	-	TGTGCCAGCAGCCTAGGGGCAGGGGGCGGCTACGAGCAGTACTTC	CASSLGAGGGYEQYF
TRBV2	TRBJ1-3	TRBD1	-	TGTGCCAGCAGTACCACAGGGGGCTCTGGAAACACCATATATTTT	CASSTTGGSGNTIYF
TRBV3-1	TRBJ2-1	-	-	TGTGCCAGCAGCCAAGAAAGATACAATGAGCAGTTCTTC	CASSQERYNEQFF
TRBV5-1	TRBJ1-1	TRBD1	-	TGCGCCAGCAGCTTCCGGACAGGGATCAACACTGAAGCTTTCTTT	CASSFRTGINTEAFF
TRBV19	TRBJ2-7	TRBD2	-	TGTGCCAGTAGTACTACTAGCGGGAGGGCCCTGTACGAGCAGTACTTC	CASSTTSGRALYEQYF
TRBV6-5	TRBJ1-1	-	few	TGTGCCAGCAGTTTGCCCGGGACGGAAGCTTTCTTT	CASSLPGTEAFF
TRBV27	TRBJ2-2	TRBD1	-	TGTGCCAGCAGTGGGGGACAGACAAACACCGGGGAGCTGTTTTTT	CASSGGQTNTGELFF
TRBV27	TRBJ1-2	-	-	TGTGCCAGCACTCAAGGGGGACCCTATGGCTACACCTTC	CASTQGGPYGYTF
TRBV14	TRBJ1-1	-	-	TGTGCCAGCAGCCACAGGCAGGGATCGAACACTGAAGCTTTCTTT	CASSHRQGSNTEAFF
TRBV30	TRBJ2-7	-	once	TGTGCCTGGAGTCAGCAGTCCTACGAGCAGTACTTC	CAWSQQSYEQYF
TRBV4-1	TRBJ2-1	-	-	TGCGCCAGCAGCCCGCTATTAGGGGGTAATGAGCAGTTCTTC	CASSPLLGGNEQFF
TRBV12-3/TRBV12-4	TRBJ2-1	-	-	TGTGCCAGCAGTTCCAAGGCGGGGCCTATCTCCTACAATGAGCAGTTCTTC	CASSSKAGPISYNEQFF
TRBV12-3/TRBV12-4	TRBJ1-2	-	-	TGTGCCAGCCTAACAGGGCTTGGCTACACCTTC	CASLTGLGYTF